This T cell receptor beta chain originates from a study of T-cell reconstitution after alpha-beta-depleted transplantation in children. A library of TCRbeta sequences, prepared with unique molecular identifiers, was generated. TCRdb re-called the PCR reads through MiXCR, storing one row per CDR3 protein. The table shows about 300,000 distinct CDR3 sequences, with around 9.1% occurring only once. Worth noting for this clonotype: Its antigen is as yet unknown.

Germline assignment: CDR1 LGHDT and CDR2 YNNKEL (reference sequence). This CDR3 has 13 amino acids. V lost 4 bases to trimming and J lost 3 bases, with 10 bases between them. Study-wide findings and caveats: In patients about two months after transplant, alpha-beta T cells reportedly arose from several hundred expanded graft clones. T-cell numbers and diversity one year post-transplant derived largely from freshly generated T cells.

This chain links TRBV3-1 with TRBJ2-7; the D is unclear. The TCR originated in a boy younger than two with acute myeloid leukemia, due to receive a stem cell transplant. The sample consisted of PBMCs, taken before TCRalphabeta/CD19-depleted stem cell transplant. The CDR3 loop reads CASSRAQLYEQYF. The DNA of the CDR3 is TGTGCCAGCAGCCGGGCTCAGCTCTACGAGCAGTACTTC.